Presented here are 2 T cell receptor beta chains from one specimen sequenced in a study of OX40 agonist ivuxolimab in advanced cancers. This table comes from immunoSEQ multiplex PCR, and its TCRdb copy is limited to in-frame clones, with some not included. This table has some 80,000 clones, about nine tenths appearing once. The sample was CD4+ or CD8+ T cells sorted from blood, taken in a trial of the OX40 agonist ivuxolimab. The source of these receptors is an adult with an advanced solid tumor such as melanoma, head and neck, liver or kidney cancer.

The chain's CDR3 is CASGMAGDQETQYF. The DNA of the CDR3 is TGTGCCAGCGGAATGGCGGGCGACCAAGAGACCCAGTACTTC. The chain uses TRBV6-1 and TRBJ2-5, with a possible D match to TRBD2 (5 bases). CDR3 length equals 14 residues. Germline V gene data show CDR1 as MNHNS and CDR2 as SASEGT. Trimming removed 8 bases at V and 0 bases at J, with 13 bases between.

This chain uses TRBV5-8 with TRBJ2-5, with D unresolved. The CDR3 loop spans 15 amino acids. The ends were cut back, 0 bases at V and 4 bases at J, with 13 bases in the middle. Germline assignment: CDR1 SGHTS and CDR2 YDEGEE. Here the CDR3 DNA reads TGTGCCAGCAGCTTGGAAGCGAGTTCTCGAGAGACCCAGTACTTC. Its translation: CASSLEASSRETQYF.